The rows below give T cell receptor beta chains drawn from one sample of a study of blood T cell repertoires in COVID-19. The table came from immunoSEQ multiplex PCR; TCRdb's copy has only in-frame clones and leaves some out. The profile shows under 300,000 clones, roughly nine tenths of them singletons. Sequencing was carried out using peripheral blood. Receptors originate from a man between 60 and 75 years old with acute or convalescent COVID-19. The CDR3 runs from the conserved cysteine through the conserved F or W. The order of the fields is V gene, CDR3 length, CDR3 protein.

V gene: TRBV19
CDR3 length: 14
CDR3 protein: CASSILVSNQPQHF

V gene: TRBV5-8
CDR3 length: 15
CDR3 protein: CASSLGQVENQPQHF

V gene: TRBV28
CDR3 length: 16
CDR3 protein: CASSGTTSGSFETQYF

V gene: TRBV18
CDR3 length: 17
CDR3 protein: CASSRRLSGPNTGELFF

V gene: TRBV4-3
CDR3 length: 15
CDR3 protein: CASSLGTGGGEEQYF

V gene: TRBV4-3
CDR3 length: 17
CDR3 protein: CASSQLTGGHKIYGYTF

V gene: TRBV7-2
CDR3 length: 15
CDR3 protein: CASSLVTDTRDTIYF

V gene: TRBV19
CDR3 length: 14
CDR3 protein: CASRQGSSTGELFF

V gene: TRBV9
CDR3 length: 16
CDR3 protein: CASSPLTGGVEETQYF

V gene: TRBV5-8
CDR3 length: 17
CDR3 protein: CASSSGGGRYFTGELFF

V gene: TRBV30
CDR3 length: 12
CDR3 protein: CAWAPRGWEQFF

V gene: TRBV29-1
CDR3 length: 13
CDR3 protein: CNAGTGTGETQYF

V gene: TRBV10-3
CDR3 length: 14
CDR3 protein: CAISDGQSEDTQYF

V gene: TRBV7-2
CDR3 length: 14
CDR3 protein: CASSSRLVQETQYF

V gene: TRBV28
CDR3 length: 14
CDR3 protein: CASSFSDKAYEQYF

V gene: TRBV15
CDR3 length: 18
CDR3 protein: CATSTHNTRTAQGGTQYF

V gene: TRBV29-1
CDR3 length: 14
CDR3 protein: CSVGAPRDSETQYF

V gene: TRBV7-8
CDR3 length: 11
CDR3 protein: CASSLYTEAFF

V gene: TRBV7-8
CDR3 length: 15
CDR3 protein: CASSLFEGTGNTIYF

V gene: TRBV11-3
CDR3 length: 15
CDR3 protein: CASSPRGVPNEKLFF

V gene: TRBV6-6
CDR3 length: 14
CDR3 protein: CASSLTATNEKLFF

V gene: TRBV6-2/TRBV6-3
CDR3 length: 17
CDR3 protein: CASSLGRIGTGTYEQYF

V gene: TRBV7-8
CDR3 length: 13
CDR3 protein: CASSLTGGTEAFF

V gene: TRBV9
CDR3 length: 15
CDR3 protein: CASSVGDSGSHEQYF

V gene: TRBV9
CDR3 length: 15
CDR3 protein: CASSVGGPLNRQQFF

V gene: TRBV28
CDR3 length: 15
CDR3 protein: CASTPGGRFTDTQYF

V gene: TRBV30
CDR3 length: 15
CDR3 protein: CAWSVGVASTDTQYF

V gene: TRBV9
CDR3 length: 14
CDR3 protein: CASSVAGLSEKLFF

V gene: TRBV28
CDR3 length: 12
CDR3 protein: CASRTGNYGYTF

V gene: TRBV30
CDR3 length: 14
CDR3 protein: CAWRAHLIQAGAFF

V gene: TRBV18
CDR3 length: 12
CDR3 protein: CASSPRQYEQYF

V gene: TRBV7-3
CDR3 length: 14
CDR3 protein: CASSSDRGSTEAFF

V gene: TRBV28
CDR3 length: 15
CDR3 protein: CASSLTGGGSYGYTF

V gene: TRBV19
CDR3 length: 13
CDR3 protein: CASSDQQGTEAFF

V gene: TRBV30
CDR3 length: 13
CDR3 protein: CAWSVTAGNTIYF

V gene: TRBV21-1
CDR3 length: 16
CDR3 protein: CASSKLVKPHYNEQFF

V gene: TRBV12-3/TRBV12-4
CDR3 length: 13
CDR3 protein: CASSSREYQPQHF

V gene: TRBV5-1
CDR3 length: 18
CDR3 protein: CASSPFPLDRDDGQPQHF

V gene: TRBV6-5
CDR3 length: 15
CDR3 protein: CASSLSGAGANVLTF

V gene: TRBV2
CDR3 length: 14
CDR3 protein: CASTAGVGYNEQLF

V gene: TRBV7-3
CDR3 length: 12
CDR3 protein: CASSSRTGGAFF

V gene: TRBV19
CDR3 length: 14
CDR3 protein: CASGETGVNSPLHF

V gene: TRBV20-1
CDR3 length: 12
CDR3 protein: CSASRTEYEQYF

V gene: TRBV7-2
CDR3 length: 16
CDR3 protein: CASSLRKGAGTGELFF

V gene: TRBV9
CDR3 length: 15
CDR3 protein: CASSERDTRNTEAFF

V gene: TRBV19
CDR3 length: 13
CDR3 protein: CASREQGSLIQYF

V gene: TRBV24-1
CDR3 length: 13
CDR3 protein: CATSGRDGTEAFF

V gene: TRBV28
CDR3 length: 15
CDR3 protein: CASSLSGQGNTEAFF

V gene: TRBV9
CDR3 length: 13
CDR3 protein: CASSRTGGAGAFF

V gene: TRBV11-3
CDR3 length: 16
CDR3 protein: CASSPRGTGFGETQYF

V gene: TRBV25-1
CDR3 length: 15
CDR3 protein: CASSETGTGGTEAFF

V gene: TRBV12-5
CDR3 length: 13
CDR3 protein: CASGLEGDQPQHF

V gene: TRBV19
CDR3 length: 12
CDR3 protein: CASSGSNQPQHF

V gene: TRBV14
CDR3 length: 13
CDR3 protein: CASSQAGGTEAFF

V gene: TRBV4-3
CDR3 length: 14
CDR3 protein: CASSQGGNSYEQYF

V gene: TRBV7-2
CDR3 length: 18
CDR3 protein: CASSLWVGTSGSPHEQYF

V gene: TRBV2
CDR3 length: 16
CDR3 protein: CASSRMTSGRAYEQYF

V gene: TRBV5-4
CDR3 length: 16
CDR3 protein: CASSQPGQGAFFGYTF

V gene: TRBV12-5
CDR3 length: 20
CDR3 protein: CASGLVIISGDRASNSPLHF

V gene: TRBV4-2
CDR3 length: 16
CDR3 protein: CASSRGGPSSTDTQYF